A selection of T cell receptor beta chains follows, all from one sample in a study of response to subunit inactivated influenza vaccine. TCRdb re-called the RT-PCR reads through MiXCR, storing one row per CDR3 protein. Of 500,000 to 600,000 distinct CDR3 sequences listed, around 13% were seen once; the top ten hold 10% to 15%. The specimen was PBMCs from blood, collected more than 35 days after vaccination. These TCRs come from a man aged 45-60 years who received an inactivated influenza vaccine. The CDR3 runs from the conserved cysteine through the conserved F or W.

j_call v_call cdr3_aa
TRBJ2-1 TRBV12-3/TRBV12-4 CASSLEGAVDEQFF
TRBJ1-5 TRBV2 CASRRQGRGQPQHF
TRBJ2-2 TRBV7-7 CASSFGGTSEAGELFF
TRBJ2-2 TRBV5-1 CASSPLGQGVTGELFF
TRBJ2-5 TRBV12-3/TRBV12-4 CASSLANGLGGRQETQYF
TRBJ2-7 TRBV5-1 CASSLTGTRSYEQYF
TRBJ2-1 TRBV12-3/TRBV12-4 CASSERLAGRNEQFF
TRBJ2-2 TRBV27 CASSGQITGELFF
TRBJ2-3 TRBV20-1 CSARGASAGDTQYF
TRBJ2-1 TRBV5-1 CTSSLGVGLRSYNEQFF
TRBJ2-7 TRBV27 CASSLRPLSYEQYF